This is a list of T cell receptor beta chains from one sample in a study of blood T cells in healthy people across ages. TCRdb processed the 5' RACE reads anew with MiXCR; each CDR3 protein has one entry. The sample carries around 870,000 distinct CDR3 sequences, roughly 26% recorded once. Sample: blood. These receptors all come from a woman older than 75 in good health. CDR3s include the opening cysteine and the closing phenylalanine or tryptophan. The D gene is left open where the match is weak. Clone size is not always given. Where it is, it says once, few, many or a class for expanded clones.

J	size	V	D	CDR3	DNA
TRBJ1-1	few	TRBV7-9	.	CASSSTGPNTEAFF	TGTGCCAGCAGCTCGACAGGACCGAACACTGAAGCTTTCTTT
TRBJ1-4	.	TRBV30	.	CAWSFQTNEKLFF	TGTGCCTGGAGTTTTCAGACTAATGAAAAACTGTTTTTT
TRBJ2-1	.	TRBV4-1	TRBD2	CASSAGLAEAYNEQFF	TGCGCCAGCAGCGCGGGACTAGCGGAGGCCTACAATGAGCAGTTCTTC
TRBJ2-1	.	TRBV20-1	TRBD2	CSAIRTRCYNEQFF	TGCAGTGCTATCCGGACTAGATGCTACAATGAGCAGTTCTTC
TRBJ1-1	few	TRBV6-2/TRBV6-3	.	CASRPLPAGNTEAFF	TGTGCCAGCAGACCTCTTCCGGCTGGGAACACTGAAGCTTTCTTT
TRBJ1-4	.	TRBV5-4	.	CASSAGRAGGTEKRFF	TGTGCCAGCAGCGCCGGGAGGGCCGGGGGGACTGAAAAACGGTTTTTT
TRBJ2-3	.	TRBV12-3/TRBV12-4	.	CASSQVAGSTQYF	TGTGCCAGCAGCCAAGTGGCAGGGAGTACGCAGTATTTT
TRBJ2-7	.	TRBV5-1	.	CASSLDGQVYEQYF	TGCGCCAGCAGCTTGGATGGGCAGGTCTACGAGCAGTACTTC
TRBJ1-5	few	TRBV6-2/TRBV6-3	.	CASRRYGALNQPQHF	TGTGCCAGCAGGCGATACGGGGCCCTAAATCAGCCCCAGCATTTT
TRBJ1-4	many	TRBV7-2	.	CASSMGQINEKLFF	TGTGCCAGCAGCATGGGCCAGATTAATGAAAAACTGTTTTTT
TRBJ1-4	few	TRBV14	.	CASSQWGSKNEKLFF	TGTGCCAGCAGCCAATGGGGGAGTAAGAATGAAAAACTGTTTTTT
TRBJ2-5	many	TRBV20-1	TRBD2	CSATMGLAGGGRETQYF	TGCAGTGCCACTATGGGACTAGCGGGGGGCGGTCGAGAGACCCAGTACTTC
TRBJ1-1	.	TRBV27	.	CASSSRQNTEAFF	TGTGCCAGCAGTTCAAGACAGAACACTGAAGCTTTCTTT
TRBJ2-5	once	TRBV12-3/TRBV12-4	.	CASSPTTETQYF	TGTGCCAGCAGCCCCACAACAGAGACCCAGTACTTC
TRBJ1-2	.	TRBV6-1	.	CASSGAAYGCTF	.
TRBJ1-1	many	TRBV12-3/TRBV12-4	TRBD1	CASSSGGLNTEAFF	TGTGCCAGCAGTTCAGGGGGTCTGAACACTGAAGCTTTCTTT
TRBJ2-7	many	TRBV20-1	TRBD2	CSALLAGASYEQYF	TGCAGTGCATTACTAGCGGGGGCGTCCTACGAGCAGTACTTC
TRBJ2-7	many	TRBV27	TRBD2	CASSSLSGGEDEQYF	TGTGCCAGCAGTTCTCTTAGCGGGGGGGAGGACGAGCAGTACTTC
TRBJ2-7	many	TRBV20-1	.	CSAAGANNVQYF	TGCAGTGCAGCCGGGGCCAATAATGTCCAGTACTTC
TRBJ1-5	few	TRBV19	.	CASNVGNQPQHF	TGTGCCAGTAATGTGGGTAATCAGCCCCAGCATTTT
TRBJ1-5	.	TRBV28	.	CASSLPGAKGQSQHF	TGTGCCAGCAGTCTCCCCGGAGCCAAAGGGCAGTCCCAGCATTTT
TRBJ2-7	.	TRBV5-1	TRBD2	CASSLLAGDYNEQYF	TGCGCCAGCAGCTTACTAGCGGGGGACTACAATGAGCAGTACTTC
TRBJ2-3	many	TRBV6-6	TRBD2	CASKSGGRITDTQYF	TGTGCCAGCAAATCGGGAGGCAGGATCACAGATACGCAGTATTTT
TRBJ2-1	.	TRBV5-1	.	CASSGHRDNGDSEQFF	TGCGCCAGCAGCGGGCACCGGGACAACGGAGACAGTGAGCAGTTCTTC
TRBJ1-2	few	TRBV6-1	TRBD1	CASTLSTGGYGYTF	TGTGCCAGCACCCTGTCTACAGGGGGCTATGGCTACACCTTC
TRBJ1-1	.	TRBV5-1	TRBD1	CASSLGQGADNTEAFF	TGCGCCAGCAGCTTGGGGCAGGGGGCCGACAACACTGAAGCTTTCTTT
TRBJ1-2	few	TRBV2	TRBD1	CASSEISRGVQGYTF	TGTGCCAGCAGTGAGATCAGCAGGGGGGTCCAGGGCTACACCTTC
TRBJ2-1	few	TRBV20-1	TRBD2	CSSSPRAGGGYEQFF	TGCAGTTCCTCGCCGCGGGCGGGGGGCGGGTATGAGCAGTTCTTC
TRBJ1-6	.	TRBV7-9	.	CASSSNGHGKRSPLHF	TGTGCCAGCAGCTCGAACGGACATGGAAAGAGGTCACCCCTCCACTTT
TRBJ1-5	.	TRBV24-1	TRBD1	CATSDPGTGTQPQHF	TGTGCCACCAGTGACCCTGGGACAGGCACTCAGCCCCAGCATTTT
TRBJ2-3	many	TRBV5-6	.	CASSSGVDTDTQYF	TGTGCCAGCAGCTCCGGAGTCGACACAGATACGCAGTATTTT
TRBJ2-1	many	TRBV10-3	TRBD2	CAISDPTSGGAYNEQFF	TGTGCCATCAGTGACCCGACTAGCGGGGGGGCATACAATGAGCAGTTCTTC
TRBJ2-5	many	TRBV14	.	CASSQVLTFQETQYF	TGTGCCAGCAGCCAAGTTTTGACCTTCCAAGAGACCCAGTACTTC
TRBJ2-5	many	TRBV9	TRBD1	CASSPRAGQGQETQYF	TGTGCCAGCAGCCCCCGCGCCGGACAGGGACAAGAGACCCAGTACTTC
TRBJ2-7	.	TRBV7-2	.	CASSLGSASYEQYF	TGTGCCAGCAGCTTAGGCTCCGCGTCCTACGAGCAGTACTTC
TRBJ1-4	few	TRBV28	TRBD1	CASSLRTGADEKLFF	TGTGCCAGCAGTCTCCGGACAGGGGCTGACGAAAAACTGTTTTTT
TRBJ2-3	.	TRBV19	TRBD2	CASSIGRVAGGSTDTQYF	TGTGCCAGTAGTATCGGGAGGGTTGCGGGGGGGAGTACAGATACGCAGTATTTT